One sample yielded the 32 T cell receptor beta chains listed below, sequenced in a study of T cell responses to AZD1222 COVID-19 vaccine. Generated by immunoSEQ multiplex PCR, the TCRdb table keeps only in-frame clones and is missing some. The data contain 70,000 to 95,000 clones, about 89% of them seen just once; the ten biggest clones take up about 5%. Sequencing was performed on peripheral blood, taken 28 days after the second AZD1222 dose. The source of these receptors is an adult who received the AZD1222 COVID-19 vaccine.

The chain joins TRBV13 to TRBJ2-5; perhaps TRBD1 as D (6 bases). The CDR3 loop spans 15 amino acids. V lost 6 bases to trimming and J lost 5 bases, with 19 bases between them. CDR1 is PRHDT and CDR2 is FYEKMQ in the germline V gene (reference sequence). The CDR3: CASRTGALPGETQYF. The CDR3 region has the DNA TGTGCCAGCAGGACAGGTGCCCTCCCCGGGGAGACCCAGTACTTC.

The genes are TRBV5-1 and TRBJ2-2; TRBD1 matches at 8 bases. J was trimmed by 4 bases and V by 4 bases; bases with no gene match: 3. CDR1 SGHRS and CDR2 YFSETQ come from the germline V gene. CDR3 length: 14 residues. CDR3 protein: CASSPDRATGELFF. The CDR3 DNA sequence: TGCGCCAGCAGCCCGGACAGGGCCACCGGGGAGCTGTTTTTT.

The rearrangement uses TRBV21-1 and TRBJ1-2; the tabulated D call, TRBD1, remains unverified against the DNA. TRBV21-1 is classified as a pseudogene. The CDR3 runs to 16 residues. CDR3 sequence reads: CASSSPPTGHNYGYTF. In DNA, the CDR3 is TGTGCCAGCAGCTCTCCCCCGACAGGACATAACTATGGCTACACCTTC.

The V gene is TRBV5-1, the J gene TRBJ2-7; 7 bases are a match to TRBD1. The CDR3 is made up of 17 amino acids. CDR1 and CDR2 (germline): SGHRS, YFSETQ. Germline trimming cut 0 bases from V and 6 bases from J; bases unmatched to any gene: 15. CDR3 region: CASSLVSRAQGDGEQYF. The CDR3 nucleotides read TGCGCCAGCAGCTTGGTTAGCCGGGCTCAGGGGGACGGCGAGCAGTACTTC.

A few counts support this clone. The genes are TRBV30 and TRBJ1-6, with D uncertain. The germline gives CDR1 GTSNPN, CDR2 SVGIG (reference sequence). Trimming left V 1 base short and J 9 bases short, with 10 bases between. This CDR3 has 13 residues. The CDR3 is CAWSDMGSSPLHF. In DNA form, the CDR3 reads TGTGCCTGGAGTGACATGGGTAGTTCACCCCTCCACTTT.

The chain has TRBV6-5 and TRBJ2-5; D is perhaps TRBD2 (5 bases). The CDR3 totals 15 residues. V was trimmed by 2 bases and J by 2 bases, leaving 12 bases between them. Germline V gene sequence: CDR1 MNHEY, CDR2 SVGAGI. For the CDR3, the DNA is TGTGCCAGCAGTTACGTTTTGAGGGAGCAAGAGACCCAGTACTTC. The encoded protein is CASSYVLREQETQYF.

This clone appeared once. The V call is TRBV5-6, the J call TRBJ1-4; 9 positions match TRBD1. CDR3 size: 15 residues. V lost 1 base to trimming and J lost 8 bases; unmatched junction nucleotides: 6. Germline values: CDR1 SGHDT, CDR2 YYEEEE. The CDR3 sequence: CASSLLQGAREKLFF. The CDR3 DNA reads TGTGCCAGCAGCTTGTTACAGGGGGCTAGGGAAAAACTGTTTTTT. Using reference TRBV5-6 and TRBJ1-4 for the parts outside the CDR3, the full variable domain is DAGVTQSPTHLIKTRGQQVTLRCSPKSGHDTVSWYQQALGQGPQFIFQYYEEEERQRGNFPDRFSGHQFPNYSSELNVNALLLGDSALYLCASSLLQGAREKLFFGSGTQLSVL.

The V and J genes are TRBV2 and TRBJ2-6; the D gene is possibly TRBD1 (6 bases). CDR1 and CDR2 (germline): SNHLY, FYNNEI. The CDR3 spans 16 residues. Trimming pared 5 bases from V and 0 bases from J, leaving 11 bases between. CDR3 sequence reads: CASSPQGLSGANVLTF. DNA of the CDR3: TGTGCCAGCAGTCCCCAGGGGCTCTCTGGGGCCAACGTCCTGACTTTC.

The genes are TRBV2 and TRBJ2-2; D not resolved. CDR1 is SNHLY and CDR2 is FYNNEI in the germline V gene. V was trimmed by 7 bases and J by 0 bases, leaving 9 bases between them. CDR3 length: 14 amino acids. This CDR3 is CASTGRANTGELFF. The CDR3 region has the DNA TGTGCCAGCACCGGAAGGGCGAACACCGGGGAGCTGTTTTTT.

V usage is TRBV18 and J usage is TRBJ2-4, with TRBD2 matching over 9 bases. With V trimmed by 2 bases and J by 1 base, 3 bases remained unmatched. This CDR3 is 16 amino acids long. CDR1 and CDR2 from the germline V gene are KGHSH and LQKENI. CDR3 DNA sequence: TGTGCCAGCTCACCAACTAGCGGGCGGGCCAAAAACATTCAGTACTTC. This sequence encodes CASSPTSGRAKNIQYF.

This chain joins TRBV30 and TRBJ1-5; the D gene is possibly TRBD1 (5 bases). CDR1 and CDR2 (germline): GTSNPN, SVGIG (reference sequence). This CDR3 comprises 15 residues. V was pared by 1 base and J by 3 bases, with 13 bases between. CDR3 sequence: CAWSGGAGINQPQHF. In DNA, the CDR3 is TGTGCCTGGAGTGGAGGGGCAGGGATCAATCAGCCCCAGCATTTT.

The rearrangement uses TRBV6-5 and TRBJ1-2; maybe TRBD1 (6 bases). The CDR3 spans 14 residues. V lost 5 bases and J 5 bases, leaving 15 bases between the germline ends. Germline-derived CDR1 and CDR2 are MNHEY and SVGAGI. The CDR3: CASSPTGFGYGYTF. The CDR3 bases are TGTGCCAGCAGTCCGACAGGTTTTGGATATGGCTACACCTTC.

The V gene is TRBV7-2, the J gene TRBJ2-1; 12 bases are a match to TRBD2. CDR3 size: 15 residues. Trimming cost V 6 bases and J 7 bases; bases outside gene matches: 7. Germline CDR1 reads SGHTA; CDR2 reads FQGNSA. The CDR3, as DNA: TGTGCCAGCAGAGCTCCGGGACTAGCGGGTAATGAGCAGTTCTTC. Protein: CASRAPGLAGNEQFF.

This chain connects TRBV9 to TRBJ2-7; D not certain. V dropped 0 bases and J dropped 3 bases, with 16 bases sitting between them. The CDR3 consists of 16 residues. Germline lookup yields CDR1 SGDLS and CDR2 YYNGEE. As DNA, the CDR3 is TGTGCCAGCAGCGTAGGACCCCCTACGGGCAGCTACGAGCAGTACTTC. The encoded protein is CASSVGPPTGSYEQYF.

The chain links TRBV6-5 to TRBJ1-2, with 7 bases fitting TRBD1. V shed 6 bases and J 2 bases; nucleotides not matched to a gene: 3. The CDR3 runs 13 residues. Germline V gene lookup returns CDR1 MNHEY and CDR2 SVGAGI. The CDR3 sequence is CASRRQGNYGYTF. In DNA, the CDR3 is TGTGCCAGCAGGAGACAGGGAAACTATGGCTACACCTTC.

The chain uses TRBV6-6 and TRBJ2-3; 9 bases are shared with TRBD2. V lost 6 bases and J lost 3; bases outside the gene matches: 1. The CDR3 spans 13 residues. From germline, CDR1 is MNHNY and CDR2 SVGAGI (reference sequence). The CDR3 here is CASRAGGTDTQYF. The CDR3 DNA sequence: TGTGCCAGCAGGGCGGGGGGGACAGATACGCAGTATTTT.

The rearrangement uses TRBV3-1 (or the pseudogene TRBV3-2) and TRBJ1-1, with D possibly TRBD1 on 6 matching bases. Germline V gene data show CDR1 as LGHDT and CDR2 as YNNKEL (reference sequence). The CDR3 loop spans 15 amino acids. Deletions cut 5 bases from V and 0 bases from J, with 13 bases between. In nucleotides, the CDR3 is TGTGCCAGCAGCTCCCGGGACACCCTGAACACTGAAGCTTTCTTT. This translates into CASSSRDTLNTEAFF.

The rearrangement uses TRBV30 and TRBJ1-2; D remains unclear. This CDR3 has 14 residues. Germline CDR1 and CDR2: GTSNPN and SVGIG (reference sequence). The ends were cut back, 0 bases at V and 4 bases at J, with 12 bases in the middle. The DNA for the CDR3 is TGTGCCTGGAGTGTTGGGGTTTTCGGCTATGGCTACACCTTC. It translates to CAWSVGVFGYGYTF.

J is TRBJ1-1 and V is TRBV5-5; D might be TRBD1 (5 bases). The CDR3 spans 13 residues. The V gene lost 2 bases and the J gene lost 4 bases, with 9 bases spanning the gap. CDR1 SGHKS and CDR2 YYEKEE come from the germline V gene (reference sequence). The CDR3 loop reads CASSFGGGTEAFF. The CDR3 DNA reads TGTGCCAGCAGCTTTGGGGGGGGCACTGAAGCTTTCTTT.

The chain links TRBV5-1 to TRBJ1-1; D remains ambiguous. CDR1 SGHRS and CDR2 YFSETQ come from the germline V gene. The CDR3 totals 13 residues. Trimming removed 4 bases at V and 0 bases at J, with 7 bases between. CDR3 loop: CASSGQLNTEAFF. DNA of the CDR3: TGCGCCAGCAGCGGGCAGCTGAACACTGAAGCTTTCTTT.

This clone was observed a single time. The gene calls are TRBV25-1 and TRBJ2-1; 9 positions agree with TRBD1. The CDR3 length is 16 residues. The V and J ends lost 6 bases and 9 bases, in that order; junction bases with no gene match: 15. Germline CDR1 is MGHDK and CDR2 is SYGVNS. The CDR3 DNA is TGTGCCAGCAGCCCCTGGGGGACAGGGATGACCTCTGAGCAGTTCTTC. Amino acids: CASSPWGTGMTSEQFF.

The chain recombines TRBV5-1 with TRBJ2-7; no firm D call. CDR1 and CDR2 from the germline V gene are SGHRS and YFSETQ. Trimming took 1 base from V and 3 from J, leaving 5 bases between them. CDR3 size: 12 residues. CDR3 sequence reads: CASSLRGYEQYF. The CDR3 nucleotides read TGCGCCAGCAGCTTGCGAGGCTACGAGCAGTACTTC.

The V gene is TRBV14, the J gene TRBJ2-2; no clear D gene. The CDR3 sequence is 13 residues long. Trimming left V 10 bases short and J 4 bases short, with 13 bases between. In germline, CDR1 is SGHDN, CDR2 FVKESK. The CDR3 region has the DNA TGTGCCACCAGTCATTTATCCACCGGGGAGCTGTTTTTT. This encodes CATSHLSTGELFF. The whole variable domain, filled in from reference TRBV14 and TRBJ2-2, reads EAGVTQFPSHSVIEKGQTVTLRCDPISGHDNLYWYRRVMGKEIKFLLHFVKESKQDESGMPNNRFLAERTGGTYSTLKVQPAELEDSGVYFCATSHLSTGELFFGEGSRLTVL.

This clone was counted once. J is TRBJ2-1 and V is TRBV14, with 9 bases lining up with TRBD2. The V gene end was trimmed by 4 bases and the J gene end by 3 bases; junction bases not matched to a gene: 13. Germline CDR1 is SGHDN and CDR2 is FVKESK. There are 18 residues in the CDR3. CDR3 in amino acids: CASSRSPIAGANYNEQFF. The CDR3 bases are TGTGCCAGCAGCCGCAGCCCTATAGCGGGGGCCAACTACAATGAGCAGTTCTTC.

The CDR3 bases are TGTGCCAGCAACCAACAGGGGGCTGGAAACACCATATATTTT. Translated: CASNQQGAGNTIYF. The chain links TRBV2 to TRBJ1-3, with 8 nucleotides matching TRBD1. V dropped 7 bases and J dropped 2; count of bases not matched to a gene: 4. Germline V gene lookup returns CDR1 SNHLY and CDR2 FYNNEI. This CDR3 is built from 14 residues.

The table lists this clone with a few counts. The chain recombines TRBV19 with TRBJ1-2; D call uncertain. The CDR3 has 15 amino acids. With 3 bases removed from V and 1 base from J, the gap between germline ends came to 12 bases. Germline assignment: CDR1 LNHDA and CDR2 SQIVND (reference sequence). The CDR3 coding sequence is TGTGCCAGTAGTATGAAGGCCTACAATAACTATGGCTACACCTTC. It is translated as CASSMKAYNNYGYTF.

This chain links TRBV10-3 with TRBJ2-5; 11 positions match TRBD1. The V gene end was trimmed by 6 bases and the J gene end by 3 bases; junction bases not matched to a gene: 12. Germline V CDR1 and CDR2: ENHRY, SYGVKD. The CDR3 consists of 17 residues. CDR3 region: CAISPGQGAAKEETQYF. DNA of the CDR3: TGTGCCATCAGCCCTGGACAGGGGGCGGCCAAAGAAGAGACCCAGTACTTC.

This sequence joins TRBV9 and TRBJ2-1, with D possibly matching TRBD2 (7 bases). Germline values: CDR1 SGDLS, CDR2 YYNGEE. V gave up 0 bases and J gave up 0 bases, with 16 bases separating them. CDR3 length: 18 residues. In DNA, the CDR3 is TGTGCCAGCAGCGTAGGATCGATGGGGGGGCCCTCCTACAATGAGCAGTTCTTC. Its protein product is CASSVGSMGGPSYNEQFF.

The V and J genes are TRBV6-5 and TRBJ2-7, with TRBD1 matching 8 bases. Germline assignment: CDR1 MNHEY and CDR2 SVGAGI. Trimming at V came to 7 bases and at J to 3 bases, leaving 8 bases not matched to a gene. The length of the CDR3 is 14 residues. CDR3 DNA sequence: TGTGCCAGCATGGGGCGACAGGGGTTCTACGAGCAGTACTTC. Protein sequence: CASMGRQGFYEQYF.

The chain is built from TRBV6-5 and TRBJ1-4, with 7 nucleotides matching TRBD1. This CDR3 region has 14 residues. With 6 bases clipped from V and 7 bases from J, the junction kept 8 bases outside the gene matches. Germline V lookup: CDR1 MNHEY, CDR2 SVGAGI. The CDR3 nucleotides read TGTGCCAGCAGGAAGGGACAGCCAGGTGAAAAACTGTTTTTT. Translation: CASRKGQPGEKLFF.

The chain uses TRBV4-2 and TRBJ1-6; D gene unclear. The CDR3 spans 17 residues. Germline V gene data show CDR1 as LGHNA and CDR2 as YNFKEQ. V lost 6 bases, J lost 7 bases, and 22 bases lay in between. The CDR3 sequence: CASRVIGIRVWNSPLHF. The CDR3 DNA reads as TGTGCCAGCAGAGTCATAGGGATTCGGGTTTGGAATTCACCCCTCCACTTT.

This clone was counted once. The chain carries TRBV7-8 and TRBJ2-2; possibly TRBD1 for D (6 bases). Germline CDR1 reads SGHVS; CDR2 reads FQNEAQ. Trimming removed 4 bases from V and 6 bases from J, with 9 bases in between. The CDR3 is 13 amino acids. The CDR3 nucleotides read TGTGCCAGCAGCTCAACAGGGTCCGGGGAGCTGTTTTTT. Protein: CASSSTGSGELFF.